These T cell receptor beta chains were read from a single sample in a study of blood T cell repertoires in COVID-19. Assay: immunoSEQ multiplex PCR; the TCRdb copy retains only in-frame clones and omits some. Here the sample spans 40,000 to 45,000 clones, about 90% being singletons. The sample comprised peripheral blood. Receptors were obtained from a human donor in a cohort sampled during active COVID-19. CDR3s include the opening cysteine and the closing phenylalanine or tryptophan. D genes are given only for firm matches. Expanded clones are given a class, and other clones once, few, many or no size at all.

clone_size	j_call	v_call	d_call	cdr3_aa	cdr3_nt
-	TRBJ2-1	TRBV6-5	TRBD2	CASRTGGQYNEQFF	TGTGCCAGCAGGACGGGGGGGCAGTACAATGAGCAGTTCTTC
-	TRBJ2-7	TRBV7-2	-	CASSLSRQGLYEQYF	TGTGCCAGCAGCTTAAGCAGGCAGGGACTCTACGAGCAGTACTTC
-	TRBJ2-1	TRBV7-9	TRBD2	CASSPSGNNEQFF	TGTGCCAGCAGCCCGAGCGGGAACAATGAGCAGTTCTTC
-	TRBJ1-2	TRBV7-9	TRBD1	CASSLGQRDGYTF	TGTGCCAGCAGCTTGGGACAGAGGGATGGCTACACCTTC
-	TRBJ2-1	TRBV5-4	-	CASSLFGGSYNEQFF	TGTGCCAGCAGCTTGTTCGGCGGCTCCTACAATGAGCAGTTCTTC
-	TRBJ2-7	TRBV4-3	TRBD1	CASSQSGQGLSEQYF	TGCGCCAGCAGCCAAAGCGGACAGGGCTTGAGCGAGCAGTACTTC
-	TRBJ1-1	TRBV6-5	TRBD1	CASTRGQGWTEAFF	TGTGCCAGCACCCGCGGACAGGGGTGGACTGAAGCTTTCTTT
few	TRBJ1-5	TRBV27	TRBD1	CASSDDRAYQPQHF	TGTGCCAGCAGTGATGACAGGGCTTATCAGCCCCAGCATTTT
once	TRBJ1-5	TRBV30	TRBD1	CAWTKRAGQGYEGGNQPQHF	TGTGCCTGGACTAAACGGGCAGGACAGGGATACGAGGGGGGCAATCAGCCCCAGCATTTT
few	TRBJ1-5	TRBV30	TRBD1	CAWSYGTVNQPQHF	TGTGCCTGGAGTTATGGGACAGTCAATCAGCCCCAGCATTTT
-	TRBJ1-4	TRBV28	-	CASSRAPGLVHEKLFF	TGTGCCAGCAGCCGCGCCCCGGGACTGGTTCATGAAAAACTGTTTTTT
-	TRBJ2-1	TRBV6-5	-	CASREMRLGEQFF	TGTGCCAGCAGAGAGATGCGTCTCGGTGAGCAGTTCTTC
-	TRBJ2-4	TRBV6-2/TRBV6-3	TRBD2	CASSWGGGGVQQYF	TGTGCCAGCAGTTGGGGCGGGGGAGGAGTTCAACAGTACTTC
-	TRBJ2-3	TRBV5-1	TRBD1	CASSPTGGRTDTQYF	TGCGCCAGCAGCCCGACAGGGGGACGAACAGATACGCAGTATTTT
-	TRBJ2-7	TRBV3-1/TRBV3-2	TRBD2	CASSQDRSGGDYF	TGTGCCAGCAGCCAAGATCGAAGCGGGGGAGATTACTTC
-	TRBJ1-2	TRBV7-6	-	CASSANRAGYTF	TGTGCCAGCAGCGCCAACAGGGCTGGCTACACCTTC
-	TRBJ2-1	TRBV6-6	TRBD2	CASSYILAGDNEQFF	TGTGCCAGCAGTTACATTCTAGCGGGGGACAATGAGCAGTTCTTC
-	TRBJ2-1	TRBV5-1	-	CASSWPGDEQFF	TGCGCCAGCAGCTGGCCGGGGGACGAGCAGTTCTTC
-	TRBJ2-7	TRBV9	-	CASSVVRGAYEQYF	TGTGCCAGCAGCGTAGTTCGTGGAGCCTACGAGCAGTACTTC
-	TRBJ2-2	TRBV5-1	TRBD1	CASSWDRISTGELFF	TGCGCCAGCAGCTGGGACAGGATATCAACCGGGGAGCTGTTTTTT
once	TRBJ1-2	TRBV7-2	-	CASSEANYGYTF	TGTGCCAGCAGTGAGGCTAACTATGGCTACACCTTC
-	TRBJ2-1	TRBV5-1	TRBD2	CASSLGTRYNEQFF	TGCGCCAGCAGCTTGGGGACTAGATACAATGAGCAGTTCTTC
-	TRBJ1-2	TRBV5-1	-	CASSLAGDYGYTF	TGCGCCAGCAGCTTGGCAGGGGACTATGGCTACACCTTC
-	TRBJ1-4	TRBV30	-	CAWNLAGDVRKTNEKLFF	TGTGCCTGGAATTTGGCGGGCGACGTCAGAAAAACTAATGAAAAACTGTTTTTT
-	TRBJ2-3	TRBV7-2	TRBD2	CASSPGLGSTDTQYF	TGTGCCAGCAGCCCCGGACTAGGCAGCACAGATACGCAGTATTTT
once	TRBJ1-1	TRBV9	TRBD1	CASSVDRGNTEAFF	TGTGCCAGCAGCGTCGACAGGGGAAACACTGAAGCTTTCTTT